This T cell receptor (beta chain) was retrieved from a study of CD8+ T cells in alopecia areata. Study details: Oral tofacitinib, 5 to 10 mg twice daily, was given in an open-label trial. The authors scored treated patients' severity by affected scalp percentage. General observations from the study: Many expanded lesional clones persisted during tofacitinib (in both scalp and blood).

V lost 3 bases and J lost 4, with 3 bases in between. Germline V lookup: CDR1 SQVTM, CDR2 ANQGSEA. This CDR3 is 11 amino acids long. TCR sequencing used cDNA made by reverse transcription of extracted RNA. Profiling relied on immunoSEQ multiplex PCR, and the TCRdb table lists in-frame clones only, not all of them. The sample shows about 64,000 clones, about half of them seen only once. In this sample, this clone turned up a few times. Its target is unknown. The treatment is: oral pan-JAK inhibitor, 5-10 mg twice daily. Peripheral blood and lesional scalp punch biopsies came from alopecia areata patients.

The sequencing here drew on CD8+ T cells sorted from blood, taken around week 36, from a patient treated with tofacitinib. The source of this sequence is a human donor with alopecia areata. The chain joins TRBV29-1 to TRBJ2-2; no definite D call. CDR3 coding DNA: TGCAGCGTTGACTCCACCGGGGAGCTGTTTTTT. Translated, it gives CSVDSTGELFF.